This T cell receptor beta chain originates from a study of a mutant IDH1 vaccine in newly diagnosed glioma. On the study more broadly: Vaccination followed radiotherapy alone by 4-6 weeks, or accompanied temozolomide cycles. The earlier regimen, radiotherapy, temozolomide, or both, was most often both. Study conclusions and caveats: Variations in leading peripheral T cell clonotypes appeared to have no connection with pseudoprogression.

A remark on this clone: What it binds is unknown.

Germline V gene lookup returns CDR1 MDHEN and CDR2 SYDVKM. This CDR3 contains 14 residues. V was clipped by 2 bases and J by 6 bases, with 11 bases between them. TCRdb keeps only in-frame clones here, not all; method: immunoSEQ multiplex PCR. The profile covers approximately 70,000 clones, with approximately 84% appearing a single time and more than 10% taken by the ten largest. Time point indicated: week 23, last vaccination. Each vaccine dose was 300 ug of mutant IDH1 20-mer peptide, with topical imiquimod. The donor cohort comprised cases of new WHO grade 3 or 4 IDH1-mutant, ATRX-lost astrocytoma. The sample consisted of PBMCs, taken from a glioma patient whose treatment included an IDH1 peptide vaccine. This clonotype originated in a man aged 18 to 30 with glioma. The V call is TRBV28, the J call TRBJ2-1, with D possibly matching TRBD1 (5 bases). DNA for the CDR3: TGTGCCAGCAGTTTAATATCAGGGTTCAATGAGCAGTTCTTC. It specifies CASSLISGFNEQFF.